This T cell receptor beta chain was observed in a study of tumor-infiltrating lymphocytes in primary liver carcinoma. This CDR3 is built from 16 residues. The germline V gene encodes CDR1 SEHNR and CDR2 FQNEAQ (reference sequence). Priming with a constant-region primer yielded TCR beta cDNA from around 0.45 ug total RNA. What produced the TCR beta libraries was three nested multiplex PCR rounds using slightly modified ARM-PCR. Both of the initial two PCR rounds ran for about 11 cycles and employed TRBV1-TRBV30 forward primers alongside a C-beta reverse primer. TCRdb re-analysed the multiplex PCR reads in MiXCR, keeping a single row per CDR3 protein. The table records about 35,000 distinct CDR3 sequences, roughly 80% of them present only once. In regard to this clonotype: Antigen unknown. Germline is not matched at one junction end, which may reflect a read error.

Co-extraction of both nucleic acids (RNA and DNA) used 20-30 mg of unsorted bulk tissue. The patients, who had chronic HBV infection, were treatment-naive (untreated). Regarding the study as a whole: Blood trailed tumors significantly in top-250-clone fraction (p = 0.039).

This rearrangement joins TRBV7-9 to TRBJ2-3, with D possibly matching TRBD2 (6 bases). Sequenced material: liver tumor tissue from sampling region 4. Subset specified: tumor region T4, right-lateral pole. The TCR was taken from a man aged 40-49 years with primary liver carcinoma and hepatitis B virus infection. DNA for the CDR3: TGTGCCAGTAGCTCCTGGACTAACGAGAGCCCAGATACGCAGTATTTT. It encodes CASSSWTNESPDTQYF.